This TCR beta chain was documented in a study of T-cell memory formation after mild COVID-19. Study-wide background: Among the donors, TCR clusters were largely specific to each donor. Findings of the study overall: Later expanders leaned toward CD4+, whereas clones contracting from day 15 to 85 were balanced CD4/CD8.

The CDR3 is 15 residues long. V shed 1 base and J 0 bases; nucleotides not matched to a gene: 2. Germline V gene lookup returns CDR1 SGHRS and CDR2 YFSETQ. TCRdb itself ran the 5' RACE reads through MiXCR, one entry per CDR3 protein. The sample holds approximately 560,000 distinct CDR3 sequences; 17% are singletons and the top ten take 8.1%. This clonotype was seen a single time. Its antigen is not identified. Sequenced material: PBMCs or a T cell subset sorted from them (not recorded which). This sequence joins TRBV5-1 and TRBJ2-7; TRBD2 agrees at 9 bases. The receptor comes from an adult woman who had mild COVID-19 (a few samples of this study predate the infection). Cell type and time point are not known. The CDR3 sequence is CASSLSSGVSYEQYF. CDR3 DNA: TGCGCCAGCAGCTTGTCTAGCGGGGTCTCCTACGAGCAGTACTTC.